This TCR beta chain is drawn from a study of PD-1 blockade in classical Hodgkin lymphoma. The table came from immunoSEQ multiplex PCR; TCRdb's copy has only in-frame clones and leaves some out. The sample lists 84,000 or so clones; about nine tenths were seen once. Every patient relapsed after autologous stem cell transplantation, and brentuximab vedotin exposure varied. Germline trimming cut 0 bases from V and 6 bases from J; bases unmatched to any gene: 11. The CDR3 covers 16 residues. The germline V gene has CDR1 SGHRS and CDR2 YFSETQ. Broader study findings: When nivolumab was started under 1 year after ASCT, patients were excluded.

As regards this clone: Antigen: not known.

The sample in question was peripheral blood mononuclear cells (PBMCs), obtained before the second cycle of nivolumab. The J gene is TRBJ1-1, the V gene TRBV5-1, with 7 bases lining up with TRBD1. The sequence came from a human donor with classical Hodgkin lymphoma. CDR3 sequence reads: CASSLDRGLASSEAFF. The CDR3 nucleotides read TGCGCCAGCAGCTTGGATAGGGGGCTTGCCTCGTCTGAAGCTTTCTTT.